This TCR beta chain was documented in a study of blood T cell repertoires in COVID-19. This CDR3 comprises 15 residues. V lost 0 bases to trimming and J lost 4 bases, with 10 bases between them. CDR1 and CDR2 from the germline V gene are SGHRS and YFSETQ. Generated by immunoSEQ multiplex PCR, the TCRdb table keeps only in-frame clones and is missing some. The table has just over 300,000 clones, over 85% seen once. The TCR was taken from a woman in her twenties or thirties with COVID-19, enrolled during active disease. The rearrangement uses TRBV5-1 and TRBJ1-4, with D possibly TRBD1 on 5 matching bases. The specimen was peripheral blood. The CDR3 protein is CASSLAIGGNEKLFF. For the CDR3, the DNA is TGCGCCAGCAGCTTGGCTATCGGGGGTAATGAAAAACTGTTTTTT.